These 20 T cell receptor beta chains originate from one sample sequenced in a study of blood T cell repertoires in COVID-19. Generated by immunoSEQ multiplex PCR, the TCRdb table keeps only in-frame clones and is missing some. The sample carries 350,000 to 550,000 clones, more than 85% recorded once. Input material: peripheral blood. These receptor sequences come from a woman in her thirties with acute or convalescent COVID-19.

This rearrangement joins TRBV2 to TRBJ2-7, with TRBD1 matching over 9 bases. The CDR3 is 14 amino acids. V trimming: 5 bases; J trimming: 5 bases; junction bases outside the gene matches: 7. Germline V lookup: CDR1 SNHLY, CDR2 FYNNEI. CDR3 coding DNA: TGTGCCAGCAGTAGGGACAGGGTTGGAAACGAGCAGTACTTC. This codes for CASSRDRVGNEQYF.

V gene TRBV6-5 combines with J gene TRBJ2-1; D is ambiguous. CDR1 and CDR2 from the germline V gene are MNHEY and SVGAGI. The length of the CDR3 is 13 residues. The V end was cut by 4 bases, the J end by 10 bases, with 14 bases between. CDR3: CASSFRLDREQFF. The CDR3 DNA reads as TGTGCCAGCAGTTTCCGTTTAGATCGGGAGCAGTTCTTC.

This chain connects TRBV3-1 (or the pseudogene TRBV3-2) to TRBJ1-6; 7 positions match TRBD1. Germline V gene data show CDR1 as LGHDT and CDR2 as YNNKEL (reference sequence). V lost 0 bases and J lost 10; bases outside the gene matches: 6. This CDR3 comprises 15 residues. The chain's CDR3 is CASSQDSGGRSPLHF. The CDR3 nucleotides read TGTGCCAGCAGCCAAGATTCAGGGGGTCGATCACCCCTCCACTTT.

This sequence joins TRBV6-1 and TRBJ1-2, with 9 bases fitting TRBD1. Germline V gene lookup returns CDR1 MNHNS and CDR2 SASEGT. The CDR3 is made up of 15 amino acids. Trimming cost V 2 bases and J 4 bases; bases outside gene matches: 5. The CDR3 is CASSEPGTGSYGYTF. In DNA form, the CDR3 reads TGTGCCAGCAGTGAACCTGGGACAGGGTCCTATGGCTACACCTTC.

V gene TRBV9 combines with J gene TRBJ1-3, with unresolved D. The CDR3 runs 16 residues. Germline CDR1 reads SGDLS; CDR2 reads YYNGEE. V was shortened by 7 bases and J by 0 bases, with 17 bases between the two germline ends. The CDR3 DNA sequence: TGTGCCAGCGGTAAAGGCACCGGAGCCTCTGGAAACACCATATATTTT. This gives the protein CASGKGTGASGNTIYF.

CDR3 loop: CASSQGTSVAYPGELFF. CDR3 DNA: TGCGCCAGCAGCCAAGGAACGTCAGTTGCTTATCCCGGGGAGCTGTTTTTT. The chain recombines TRBV4-1 with TRBJ2-2, with D uncertain. Germline values: CDR1 MGHRA, CDR2 YSYEKL. V dropped 1 base and J dropped 6 bases, with 18 bases sitting between them. CDR3 length: 17 residues.

The chain recombines TRBV20-1 with TRBJ1-1; TRBD1 agrees at 7 bases. From germline, CDR1 is DFQATT and CDR2 SNEGSKA (reference sequence). V was clipped by 3 bases and J by 4 bases; unmatched bases: 11. The CDR3 loop spans 15 amino acids. CDR3: CSASRRRQGITEAFF. The CDR3 nucleotides read TGCAGTGCTAGTCGCCGAAGACAGGGCATCACTGAAGCTTTCTTT.

The chain carries TRBV5-1 and TRBJ2-1, with D perhaps TRBD2 (5 bases). This CDR3 has 12 residues. Germline-derived CDR1 and CDR2 are SGHRS and YFSETQ. The ends were cut back, 0 bases at V and 9 bases at J, with 7 bases in the middle. The CDR3 nucleotides read TGCGCCAGCAGCTTGGCAGGACTTGAGCAGTTCTTC. Translating it yields CASSLAGLEQFF. The entire variable domain, with the rest obtained from reference TRBV5-1 and TRBJ2-1, is as follows: KAGVTQTPRYLIKTRGQQVTLSCSPISGHRSVSWYQQTPGQGLQFLFEYFSETQRNKGNFPGRFSGRQFSNSRSEMNVSTLELGDSALYLCASSLAGLEQFFGPGTRLTVL.

The V and J genes are TRBV7-9 and TRBJ1-5; D is undetermined. V was clipped by 0 bases and J by 1 base, with 7 bases between them. From germline, CDR1 is SEHNR and CDR2 FQNEAQ (reference sequence). The CDR3 spans 15 residues. DNA of the CDR3: TGTGCCAGCAGCTTAGCGGTGGAGAGCAATCAGCCCCAGCATTTT. It specifies CASSLAVESNQPQHF.

The rearrangement uses TRBV19 and TRBJ2-3, with 7 bases identical to TRBD1. Per the germline V gene, CDR1 is LNHDA and CDR2 is SQIVND (reference sequence). Trimming cost V 5 bases and J 3 bases; bases outside gene matches: 8. The CDR3 loop spans 15 amino acids. The DNA for the CDR3 is TGTGCCAGTAGTTTCGTACAGGGGAAGACAGATACGCAGTATTTT. This codes for CASSFVQGKTDTQYF.

V and J are TRBV5-1 and TRBJ2-7; 7 nucleotides match TRBD2. This CDR3 comprises 14 residues. J was trimmed by 4 bases and V by 0 bases; bases with no gene match: 4. Germline V gene lookup returns CDR1 SGHRS and CDR2 YFSETQ. CDR3 coding DNA: TGCGCCAGCAGCTTGGACCGGGACTATTACGAGCAGTACTTC. Its protein is CASSLDRDYYEQYF.

V and J are TRBV7-8 and TRBJ2-5; the D is unclear. Germline CDR1 SGHVS, CDR2 FQNEAQ. With 3 bases removed from V and 4 bases from J, the gap between germline ends came to 9 bases. The CDR3 runs to 13 residues. The CDR3 region is CASSLWSSETQYF. The DNA of the CDR3 is TGTGCCAGCAGCTTGTGGAGTTCAGAGACCCAGTACTTC.

The gene calls are TRBV24-1 and TRBJ2-2; no firm D call. Germline V CDR1 and CDR2: KGHDR, SFDVKD. The CDR3 covers 18 residues. V lost 4 bases, J lost 1 base, and 18 bases lay in between. CDR3 residues: CATSDPSIVPRNTGELFF. The CDR3, as DNA: TGTGCCACCAGTGACCCAAGTATTGTACCCAGGAACACCGGGGAGCTGTTTTTT.

On this clone itself: Other DNA sequences in this sample translate to the same CDR3. The chain employs TRBV7-2 and TRBJ2-5; 11 nucleotides agree with TRBD2. The CDR3 is 17 residues long. The germline V gene encodes CDR1 SGHTA and CDR2 FQGNSA. J lost 1 base, V lost 1 base, and 5 bases had no gene match. CDR3 sequence: CASSLGLAGGPQETQYF. As DNA, the CDR3 is TGTGCCAGCAGCTTAGGGCTAGCGGGGGGTCCCCAAGAGACCCAGTACTTC.

The chain carries TRBV3-1 (or the pseudogene TRBV3-2) and TRBJ1-2; possible D gene TRBD1, 5 bases. Deletions cut 1 base from V and 1 base from J, with 13 bases between. Per germline, CDR1 LGHDT and CDR2 YNNKEL (reference sequence). The CDR3 length is 16 residues. The CDR3 sequence is CASSQGGGGINYGYTF. The CDR3, as DNA: TGTGCCAGCAGCCAAGGCGGGGGGGGGATTAACTATGGCTACACCTTC.

This clone appeared a few times. The rearrangement uses TRBV23-1 and TRBJ2-7; tentative D call: TRBD1 (6 bases). TRBV23-1 is placed among ORFs of uncertain function. Trimming stripped 3 bases from V and 1 base from J, with 10 bases between. The CDR3 runs to 14 residues. The CDR3, as DNA: TGCGCCAGCAGTCACCTCGGACAGTCCTACGAGCAGTACTTC. Protein: CASSHLGQSYEQYF.

This clone was counted once. The J gene is TRBJ2-1, the V gene TRBV19; D not certain. CDR3 size: 14 residues. Trimming removed 3 bases from V and 4 bases from J, with 10 bases in between. CDR1 LNHDA and CDR2 SQIVND come from the germline V gene (reference sequence). Written as DNA, the CDR3 is TGTGCCAGTAGTATGGTAACAGCTTACAATGAGCAGTTCTTC. Encoded protein: CASSMVTAYNEQFF.

This chain joins TRBV12-3 or TRBV12-4 and TRBJ2-1, with a possible D match to TRBD2 (5 bases). Trimming removed 6 bases at V and 12 bases at J, with 12 bases between. The length of the CDR3 is 11 residues. The CDR3 spells CASSDGIRQFF. The CDR3 nucleotides read TGTGCCAGCAGCGACGGGATTCGGCAGTTCTTC.

The gene calls are TRBV18 and TRBJ2-4; 10 bases fit TRBD1. V dropped 0 bases and J dropped 5; count of bases not matched to a gene: 4. Germline V lookup: CDR1 KGHSH, CDR2 LQKENI. The CDR3 has 16 residues. The CDR3, as DNA: TGTGCCAGCTCACCACCGACAGGGGGCTCGGAAAACATTCAGTACTTC. This gives the protein CASSPPTGGSENIQYF.

The gene calls are TRBV6-5 and TRBJ2-7; 10 nucleotides match TRBD2. Per the germline V gene, CDR1 is MNHEY and CDR2 is SVGAGI. The V segment lost 6 bases and the J segment 3 bases; nucleotides outside the gene matches: 8. The CDR3 is 15 residues long. CDR3 amino acids: CASSLLAGDLYEQYF. The CDR3 nucleotides are TGTGCCAGCAGCCTTCTAGCGGGGGACCTCTACGAGCAGTACTTC.